This passage covers 16 T cell receptor beta chains from one sample sequenced in a study of shared clonotypes between healthy human individuals. Assay: immunoSEQ multiplex PCR; the TCRdb copy retains only in-frame clones and omits some. The sample has 650,000 to 800,000 clones; over 55% are singletons. The sample comprised memory CD4+ T cells sorted from blood. Described subset: CD45RA-negative fraction. Every receptor here comes from a woman younger than 45 in good health.

This chain joins TRBV4-2 and TRBJ1-4; 9 positions match TRBD1. J was trimmed by 7 bases and V by 4 bases; bases with no gene match: 10. Germline CDR1 LGHNA, CDR2 YNFKEQ. This CDR3 is built from 16 residues. CDR3 sequence: CASSPAGQGSLEKLFF. The CDR3 DNA reads as TGTGCCAGCAGCCCTGCCGGACAGGGGTCACTTGAAAAACTGTTTTTT.

The chain uses TRBV18 and TRBJ2-1, with 10 nucleotides matching TRBD2. Trimming removed 3 bases from V and 3 bases from J; junction bases left unmatched: 5. CDR3 size: 16 residues. Germline assignment: CDR1 KGHSH and CDR2 LQKENI. The CDR3 DNA reads as TGTGCCAGCTCACCGGTCACTAGCGGGATCTACAATGAGCAGTTCTTC. As protein: CASSPVTSGIYNEQFF.

This clone was found once. The chain joins TRBV4-1 to TRBJ2-5; 13 bases line up with TRBD2. Germline CDR1 MGHRA, CDR2 YSYEKL. The CDR3 is 18 amino acids. Losses at the gene ends were 0 bases for V and 0 bases for J; bases not matched to a gene: 4. The CDR3 nucleotides read TGCGCCAGCAGCCAAGACTCCGGGACTAGCGGGAACCAAGAGACCCAGTACTTC. Translation: CASSQDSGTSGNQETQYF.

V usage is TRBV6-5 and J usage is TRBJ1-1; 8 bases map to TRBD1. The germline V gene encodes CDR1 MNHEY and CDR2 SVGAGI. The CDR3 runs 15 residues. The ends lost 2 bases at V and 4 bases at J; junction bases unmatched: 6. CDR3 protein: CASSYLDREGTEAFF. For the CDR3, the DNA is TGTGCCAGCAGTTACCTGGACAGGGAGGGCACTGAAGCTTTCTTT.

V and J are TRBV6-1 and TRBJ2-7; 7 nucleotides line up with TRBD2. Germline V gene lookup returns CDR1 MNHNS and CDR2 SASEGT. Unmatched junction bases numbered 4, after V lost 2 bases and J lost 0 bases. This CDR3 is 15 amino acids long. The CDR3 coding sequence is TGTGCCAGCAGTGAACGACGCGGGAGCTCCTACGAGCAGTACTTC. Translation: CASSERRGSSYEQYF.

In this sample, this clone turned up once. The chain joins TRBV5-1 to TRBJ2-3; D is possibly TRBD2 (6 bases). V was cut by 6 bases and J by 2 bases, with 16 bases left in between. Germline V gives CDR1 SGHRS, CDR2 YFSETQ. The CDR3 loop spans 15 amino acids. As DNA, the CDR3 is TGCGCCAGCACCGAACTAGCAAGCTTCACAGATACGCAGTATTTT. Protein product: CASTELASFTDTQYF.

The J gene is TRBJ2-5, the V gene TRBV4-1, with 9 bases matching TRBD1. J lost 5 bases, V lost 3 bases, and 10 bases had no gene match. The CDR3 totals 16 residues. CDR1 is MGHRA and CDR2 is YSYEKL in the germline V gene. CDR3 nucleotide sequence: TGCGCCAGCAGCCAGCCCCCGGGACAGGGATTGGAGACCCAGTACTTC. It is translated as CASSQPPGQGLETQYF.

This clone was counted a single time. V and J are TRBV28 and TRBJ1-2; TRBD1 aligns across 10 bases. The ends lost 7 bases at V and 2 bases at J; junction bases unmatched: 7. The CDR3 has 15 amino acids. The V gene's germline CDR1 is MDHEN and CDR2 SYDVKM. CDR3 sequence reads: CASKNPGQGNYGYTF. Written as DNA, the CDR3 is TGTGCCAGCAAGAATCCGGGACAGGGGAACTATGGCTACACCTTC.

This chain uses TRBV6-6 with TRBJ2-7; the D is unclear. Deletions cut 4 bases from V and 2 bases from J, with 9 bases between. CDR3 length: 13 amino acids. Germline V gene lookup returns CDR1 MNHNY and CDR2 SVGAGI (reference sequence). The CDR3 DNA follows: TGTGCCAGCAGTTTTGACCGAACCTACGAGCAGTACTTC. Translating gives CASSFDRTYEQYF.

The chain is built from TRBV7-9 and TRBJ1-3; TRBD1 agrees at 9 bases. The V gene's germline CDR1 is SEHNR and CDR2 FQNEAQ (reference sequence). This CDR3 comprises 16 residues. The V and J ends lost 4 bases and 4 bases, in that order; junction bases with no gene match: 8. CDR3 in DNA: TGTGCCAGCAGCTACATGACAGGGGGATCAGGAAACACCATATATTTT. Translating it yields CASSYMTGGSGNTIYF.

To note about this clone: Other DNA sequences in the same sample also yield this CDR3. V usage is TRBV5-1 and J usage is TRBJ1-5; 9 bases map to TRBD1. This CDR3 region has 14 residues. Germline V lookup: CDR1 SGHRS, CDR2 YFSETQ. Trimming at V came to 4 bases and at J to 9 bases, leaving 8 bases not matched to a gene. The CDR3 nucleotides read TGCGCCAGCAGCCCCGGGACAGGGTCTTTGCCCCAGCATTTT. This encodes CASSPGTGSLPQHF.

The table lists this clone with a few counts. The chain has TRBV19 and TRBJ1-5, with TRBD1 matching 12 bases. Looked up from germline, CDR1 is LNHDA and CDR2 is SQIVND (reference sequence). The CDR3 covers 17 residues. V lost 5 bases to trimming and J lost 2 bases; unmatched junction nucleotides: 7. CDR3 in DNA: TGTGCCAGTAGTCCACGGGACAGGGGGCTTCGCAATCAGCCCCAGCATTTT. Translating gives CASSPRDRGLRNQPQHF.

This clone was seen a handful of times. The V gene is TRBV5-1, the J gene TRBJ2-7; D is undetermined. Per germline, CDR1 SGHRS and CDR2 YFSETQ. The CDR3 has 15 amino acids. Trimming pared 0 bases from V and 7 bases from J, leaving 17 bases between. CDR3 DNA sequence: TGCGCCAGCAGCTTGGATTTAGCCCCTAAGGGTGAGCAGTACTTC. It specifies CASSLDLAPKGEQYF.

CDR3 bases: TGTGCCAGCAGTGACCCTGGACTAGCGGAGCTTCAAGAGACCCAGTACTTC. Protein: CASSDPGLAELQETQYF. This chain joins TRBV6-1 and TRBJ2-5, with TRBD2 identical over 10 bases. Trimming took 3 bases from V and 2 from J; bases not matched to a gene: 9. Per germline, CDR1 MNHNS and CDR2 SASEGT. CDR3 length: 17 residues.

The V and J genes are TRBV28 and TRBJ2-5; 7 bases map to TRBD1. The CDR3 consists of 16 residues. Germline values: CDR1 MDHEN, CDR2 SYDVKM. With V trimmed by 7 bases and J by 7 bases, 18 bases remained unmatched. The CDR3 nucleotides are TGTGCCAGCACCCGATCGGTTGGGTCCTCAGGGGGGACCCAGTACTTC. Protein product: CASTRSVGSSGGTQYF.

This sequence joins TRBV29-1 and TRBJ2-1; D remains unclear. V lost 0 bases to trimming and J lost 0 bases, with 6 bases between them. The CDR3 is 14 residues long. Germline V lookup: CDR1 SQVTM, CDR2 ANQGSEA. For the CDR3, the DNA is TGCAGCGTTGAAGATCGCGGCTCCTACAATGAGCAGTTCTTC. It encodes CSVEDRGSYNEQFF.